The present T cell receptor (beta chain) was sequenced within a study of OX40 agonist ivuxolimab in advanced cancers. The CDR3 is made up of 16 amino acids. Unmatched junction bases numbered 6, after V lost 4 bases and J lost 4 bases. CDR1 is LNHDA, CDR2 SQIVND, per germline (reference sequence). The data were produced by immunoSEQ multiplex PCR, yet TCRdb's version contains in-frame clones alone and is incomplete. The sample includes tens of thousands of clones, roughly 86% of them seen just once. Findings and caveats of the study: Clones of CD4+ and CD8+ blood T cells grew by week 6 at doses of 0.1 to 3.0 mg/kg.

Comment on this clone: What it binds is unknown.

Blood sampling took place at baseline, cycle 4 day 1, and cycle 7 day 1. The V and J genes are TRBV19 and TRBJ2-1, with 11 bases fitting TRBD2. The clonotype comes from an adult with an advanced solid tumor such as melanoma, head and neck, liver or kidney cancer. This specimen consisted of CD4+ or CD8+ T cells sorted from blood, obtained in a trial of the OX40 agonist ivuxolimab. This CDR3 reads CASSTVAGGGYNEQFF. CDR3 DNA sequence: TGTGCCAGTAGTACGGTAGCGGGAGGGGGTTACAATGAGCAGTTCTTC. The whole variable domain, remainder taken from reference TRBV19 and TRBJ2-1, is DGGITQSPKYLFRKEGQNVTLSCEQNLNHDAMYWYRQDPGQGLRLIYYSQIVNDFQKGDIAEGYSVSREKKESFPLTVTSAQKNPTAFYLCASSTVAGGGYNEQFFGPGTRLTVL.